The 28 T cell receptor beta chains below come from one sample, sequenced in a study of T-cell reconstitution after alpha-beta-depleted transplantation in children. For TCRbeta, the library was prepared with unique molecular identifiers. MiXCR was run by TCRdb on the PCR reads, yielding one entry per CDR3 protein. The repertoire holds about 260,000 distinct CDR3 sequences, 11% seen once, with 20% to 30% in the top ten. This sample comprised peripheral blood, obtained 180 days after TCRalphabeta/CD19-depleted stem cell transplant. Receptor source: a male patient aged 2-15 years who had a stem cell transplant for chronic granulomatous disease, so the T cells may come from the graft donor.

This clonotype was observed many times. This chain links TRBV29-1 with TRBJ2-7; TRBD1 might be the D (6 bases). This CDR3 is 13 amino acids long. Germline V gives CDR1 SQVTM, CDR2 ANQGSEA. V shed 3 bases and J shed 7 bases, with 16 bases lying between them. The CDR3 DNA sequence: TGCAGCGTTGAGTGGGACAACCCAGGGGAGCAGTACTTC. It yields the protein CSVEWDNPGEQYF.

In this sample, this clonotype turned up many times. The rearrangement joins TRBV7-2 to TRBJ2-7; possibly TRBD1 for D (6 bases). The germline V gene has CDR1 SGHTA and CDR2 FQGNSA. Trimming removed 3 bases from V and 2 bases from J, with 14 bases in between. The CDR3 spans 15 residues. In DNA form, the CDR3 reads TGTGCCAGCAGCTTGACCCCGGGACAAACCTACGAGCAGTACTTC. This sequence encodes CASSLTPGQTYEQYF.

A word on this clonotype: The junction does not match germline at one end; this may be a read error. The chain uses TRBV5-1 and TRBJ2-7; the D gene is possibly TRBD1 (6 bases). Germline V CDR1 and CDR2: SGHRS, YFSETQ. The CDR3 covers 14 residues. The CDR3 sequence: CASSFGTSYNEQNF. The CDR3 nucleotides read TGCGCCAGCAGCTTCGGGACATCCTACAACGAGCAGAACTTC.

The chain carries TRBV18 and TRBJ2-1; the D gene could be TRBD1 or TRBD2 (6 bases each). This CDR3 has 17 residues. The germline V gene encodes CDR1 KGHSH and CDR2 LQKENI. V dropped 2 bases and J dropped 3 bases, with 17 bases sitting between them. CDR3 bases: TGTGCCAGCTCACCAACAACTAGGGGGGTAAACTACAATGAGCAGTTCTTC. It encodes CASSPTTRGVNYNEQFF.

This clonotype was observed many times. The CDR3 protein is CAISEYQGATEAFF. As DNA, the CDR3 is TGTGCCATCAGTGAGTACCAGGGGGCGACTGAAGCTTTCTTT. The V call is TRBV10-3, the J call TRBJ1-1; the match to TRBD1 covers 8 bases. The V gene end was trimmed by 1 base and the J gene end by 5 bases; junction bases not matched to a gene: 3. CDR1 ENHRY and CDR2 SYGVKD come from the germline V gene. The CDR3 spans 14 residues.

This clonotype was observed many times. V gene TRBV7-2 combines with J gene TRBJ2-1; TRBD1 might be the D (5 bases). Germline CDR1 reads SGHTA; CDR2 reads FQGNSA. The CDR3 loop spans 12 amino acids. V lost 5 bases, J lost 7 bases, and 9 bases lay in between. The CDR3 spells CASSTQGNEQFF. The CDR3 DNA reads TGTGCCAGCAGCACGCAGGGAAATGAGCAGTTCTTC.

This clonotype was detected many times. This sequence joins TRBV5-5 and TRBJ2-7; weak D call: TRBD2 (6 bases). The CDR3 totals 15 residues. V was shortened by 0 bases and J by 2 bases, with 12 bases between the two germline ends. CDR1 and CDR2 from the germline V gene are SGHKS and YYEKEE (reference sequence). The CDR3 nucleotides read TGTGCCAGCAGCTTGGCCAGGGAGGATACCTACGAGCAGTACTTC. The encoded protein is CASSLAREDTYEQYF.

Many counts were recorded for this clonotype. The chain has TRBV5-4 and TRBJ2-7, with D possibly being TRBD2 (6 bases). Looked up from germline, CDR1 is SGHNT and CDR2 is YYREEE (reference sequence). V shed 0 bases and J shed 3 bases, with 16 bases lying between them. The CDR3 runs 16 residues. CDR3 DNA: TGTGCCAGCAGCTTGGTAGGGTGGGAGGACCACTACGAGCAGTACTTC. Translating gives CASSLVGWEDHYEQYF.

In its sample, this clonotype was seen many times. The gene calls are TRBV7-3 and TRBJ2-3, with 11 bases lining up with TRBD2. Germline loops: CDR1 SGHTA, CDR2 FQGTGA. The CDR3 is made up of 14 amino acids. The V and J ends lost 8 bases and 6 bases, in that order; junction bases with no gene match: 7. Here the CDR3 reads CASSLAGGLDTQYF. DNA for the CDR3: TGTGCCAGCTCCCTAGCGGGGGGCTTGGATACGCAGTATTTT.

This clonotype showed up many times. The CDR3, as DNA: TGCGCCAGCAGCAAGCAACTAGCGGGGAGCACAGATACGCAGTATTTT. Its translation is CASSKQLAGSTDTQYF. The chain is built from TRBV5-1 and TRBJ2-3, with 10 bases identical to TRBD2. The CDR3 extends over 16 amino acids. CDR1 is SGHRS and CDR2 is YFSETQ in the germline V gene. Losses at the gene ends were 4 bases for V and 0 bases for J; bases not matched to a gene: 5.

This clonotype was observed many times. The chain is built from TRBV20-1 and TRBJ2-3; 10 bases align to TRBD2. Germline V gene lookup returns CDR1 DFQATT and CDR2 SNEGSKA (reference sequence). CDR3 length equals 14 residues. Trimming at V came to 5 bases and at J to 7 bases, leaving 9 bases not matched to a gene. CDR3 DNA: TGCAGTGCTCCCGGGACTAGCGCCTTACATACGCAGTATTTT. Its translation: CSAPGTSALHTQYF.

This clonotype has ten or more counts. The chain has TRBV7-2 and TRBJ1-3; no reliable D call. The germline V gene encodes CDR1 SGHTA and CDR2 FQGNSA. The CDR3 is made up of 11 amino acids. The germline V and J ends were trimmed by 4 bases and 8 bases, with 6 bases remaining between them. Here the CDR3 reads CASSSWDTIYF. As DNA, the CDR3 is TGTGCCAGCAGCTCTTGGGACACCATATATTTT. The full variable domain, its missing parts supplied by reference TRBV7-2 and TRBJ1-3, is GAGVSQSPSNKVTEKGKDVELRCDPISGHTALYWYRQSLGQGLEFLIYFQGNSAPDKSGLPSDRFSAERTGGSVSTLTIQRTQQEDSAVYLCASSSWDTIYFGEGSWLTVV.

The sample holds many counts of this clonotype. The V gene is TRBV20-1, the J gene TRBJ2-1; 10 nucleotides align to TRBD2. The CDR3 is 15 residues long. Germline-derived CDR1 and CDR2 are DFQATT and SNEGSKA (reference sequence). The V segment lost 6 bases and the J segment 3 bases; nucleotides outside the gene matches: 8. Here the CDR3 reads CSASPLAGFYNEQFF. CDR3 coding DNA: TGCAGTGCCAGTCCACTAGCGGGGTTCTACAATGAGCAGTTCTTC.

This clonotype was picked up a small number of times. A much larger clone is a single base away; this may be a read error. The chain links TRBV7-9 to TRBJ2-3, with 10 nucleotides matching TRBD2. CDR1 is SEHNR and CDR2 is FQNEAQ in the germline V gene (reference sequence). Trimming removed 5 bases from V and 2 bases from J; junction bases left unmatched: 4. The CDR3 covers 15 residues. For the CDR3, the DNA is TGTGCCAGCAGCCCTACTAGCGGGGTCACAGATACGCAGTATTTT. Translation gives CASSPTSGVTDTQYF. Using reference TRBV7-9 and TRBJ2-3 for the parts outside the CDR3, the full variable domain is DTGVSQNPRHKITKRGQNVTFRCDPISEHNRLYWYRQTLGQGPEFLTYFQNEAQLEKSRLLSDRFSAERPKGSFSTLEIQRTEQGDSAMYLCASSPTSGVTDTQYFGPGTRLTVL.

This clonotype appeared many times. This chain connects TRBV25-1 to TRBJ2-3, with 7 bases aligning to TRBD2. The junction had 2 bases not matched to a gene; V was cut back by 5 bases and J by 3 bases. CDR1 and CDR2 (germline): MGHDK, SYGVNS. CDR3 size: 13 residues. CDR3: CASSWEGTDTQYF. The DNA of the CDR3 is TGTGCCAGCAGTTGGGAGGGGACAGATACGCAGTATTTT.

This clonotype showed up many times. The V call is TRBV29-1, the J call TRBJ2-7, with D tentatively TRBD2 (7 bases). The CDR3 is 14 amino acids. The germline V gene has CDR1 SQVTM and CDR2 ANQGSEA. V was shortened by 7 bases and J by 0 bases, with 16 bases between the two germline ends. DNA of the CDR3: TGCAGCGCTGGAGGGGGGGGCAGCTCCTACGAGCAGTACTTC. Translating gives CSAGGGGSSYEQYF.

This clonotype was detected ten times or more. The rearrangement uses TRBV15 and TRBJ2-5; 9 positions agree with TRBD1. The CDR3 length is 17 residues. CDR1 LNHNV and CDR2 YYDKDF come from the germline V gene (reference sequence). Losses at the gene ends were 2 bases for V and 2 bases for J; bases not matched to a gene: 9. CDR3 loop: CATSRTPGTGIQETQYF. The CDR3 nucleotides are TGTGCCACCAGCAGAACACCCGGGACAGGGATTCAAGAGACCCAGTACTTC.

This clonotype was seen a handful of times. The gene calls are TRBV20-1 and TRBJ2-7; D is unclear. CDR3 length equals 13 residues. The V gene's germline CDR1 is DFQATT and CDR2 SNEGSKA (reference sequence). Trimming took 4 bases from V and 0 from J, leaving 10 bases between them. The CDR3 DNA sequence: TGCAGTGCTATCACGGCGATCTCCTACGAGCAGTACTTC. Encoded protein: CSAITAISYEQYF.

Ten or more counts support this clonotype. J is TRBJ2-1 and V is TRBV20-1; no reliable D call. The CDR3 has 12 amino acids. Looked up from germline, CDR1 is DFQATT and CDR2 is SNEGSKA (reference sequence). V lost 7 bases and J lost 3, with 10 bases in between. The CDR3, as DNA: TGCAGTGGTGAAGGAGACTACAATGAGCAGTTCTTC. It codes for CSGEGDYNEQFF.

This clonotype has ten or more counts. The V gene is TRBV20-1, the J gene TRBJ2-7; possibly TRBD1 for D (6 bases). Germline CDR1 and CDR2: DFQATT and SNEGSKA (reference sequence). CDR3 length equals 13 residues. Trimming took off 3 bases at V and 1 base at J, with 10 bases between the two ends. The DNA for the CDR3 is TGCAGTGCTAGTAGGGGGTTTTCCTACGAGCAGTACTTC. Translating it yields CSASRGFSYEQYF.

Details on this clonotype: A clone one base away is much larger, so this may be a read error. The gene calls are TRBV5-1 and TRBJ2-7, with D perhaps matching TRBD1 (6 bases). The V and J ends lost 8 bases and 5 bases respectively, with 26 bases between them. Germline V gene lookup returns CDR1 SGHRS and CDR2 YFSETQ. The CDR3 is made up of 16 amino acids. This CDR3 reads CARSARYRAIGDEQYF. CDR3 sequence (DNA): TGCGCCAGGAGCGCAAGATACAGGGCTATCGGGGACGAGCAGTACTTC.

On this clonotype itself: The junction and the germline gene differ at one end; a read error may be behind it. V usage is TRBV3-1 and J usage is TRBJ2-1, with TRBD2 identical over 9 bases. CDR1 is LGHDT, CDR2 YNNKEL, per germline (reference sequence). The CDR3 totals 19 residues. The CDR3 DNA reads as TGTGCCTGCAGCCAAGAAGGAGGCGGGAGGGCCAGGTCCTACAATGAGCAGTTCTTC. This translates into CACSQEGGGRARSYNEQFF.

At least ten counts were recorded for this clonotype. The rearrangement links TRBV28 to TRBJ2-1; TRBD2 matches at 10 bases. The germline CDR1 and CDR2 sequences are MDHEN and SYDVKM. The CDR3 consists of 15 residues. V was clipped by 5 bases and J by 6 bases; unmatched bases: 7. CDR3 DNA: TGTGCCAGCAGTACCTCGGGACTAGCGAGCAATGAGCAGTTCTTC. Its protein product is CASSTSGLASNEQFF.

This clonotype was seen many times. The rearrangement links TRBV7-8 to TRBJ1-1; D is uncertain. The CDR3 runs to 17 residues. Trimming pared 1 base from V and 0 bases from J, leaving 15 bases between. Germline loops: CDR1 SGHVS, CDR2 FQNEAQ. The CDR3 bases are TGTGCCAGCAGCTTAGTGAGGAGGAAGATATTGAACACTGAAGCTTTCTTT. It specifies CASSLVRRKILNTEAFF.

Turning to this clonotype: Given a much more abundant clone one base away, this may be a read error. Written as DNA, the CDR3 is TGTGCCAGCACCCAGAGACTAGCGGGAGCCTACGAGCAGTACTTC. Amino acids: CASTQRLAGAYEQYF. This rearrangement joins TRBV3-1 to TRBJ2-7, with TRBD2 matching over 12 bases. CDR3 size: 15 residues. Germline values: CDR1 LGHDT, CDR2 YNNKEL (reference sequence). Trimming at V came to 7 bases and at J to 2 bases, leaving 6 bases not matched to a gene.

This clonotype was picked up many times. This chain joins TRBV10-3 and TRBJ1-3; no firm D call. The CDR3 is made up of 14 amino acids. From germline, CDR1 is ENHRY and CDR2 SYGVKD. Trimming left V 4 bases short and J 2 bases short, with 9 bases between. The CDR3 is CAISGGSTGNTIYF. The CDR3 region has the DNA TGTGCCATCAGTGGCGGGAGTACTGGAAACACCATATATTTT.

The rearrangement joins TRBV27 to TRBJ1-5, with D unresolved. With 6 bases removed from V and 2 bases from J, the gap between germline ends came to 11 bases. There are 14 residues in the CDR3. Germline V gene data show CDR1 as MNHEY and CDR2 as SMNVEV (reference sequence). The DNA of the CDR3 is TGTGCCAGCAGCGGACTGGGAGGCAATCAGCCCCAGCATTTT. This codes for CASSGLGGNQPQHF.

This clonotype was detected a few times. The chain couples TRBV5-1 to TRBJ2-1; 8 bases match TRBD2. This CDR3 spans 15 amino acids. V shed 3 bases, J shed 6 bases, and the junction held 8 bases outside the gene matches. Looked up from germline, CDR1 is SGHRS and CDR2 is YFSETQ. The CDR3 region is CASSSDGTRSNEQFF. CDR3 nucleotide sequence: TGCGCCAGCAGCTCGGACGGGACTAGATCCAATGAGCAGTTCTTC. Using reference TRBV5-1 and TRBJ2-1 for the parts outside the CDR3, the full variable domain is KAGVTQTPRYLIKTRGQQVTLSCSPISGHRSVSWYQQTPGQGLQFLFEYFSETQRNKGNFPGRFSGRQFSNSRSEMNVSTLELGDSALYLCASSSDGTRSNEQFFGPGTRLTVL.